The T cell receptor (beta chain) under discussion was sequenced for a study of T cell responses to AZD1222 COVID-19 vaccine. This clone has just one count. The data were produced by immunoSEQ multiplex PCR, yet TCRdb's version contains in-frame clones alone and is incomplete. The top ten hold over 15% of the sample, which has about 60,000 clones, around 88% seen once. The TCR sequence derives from an adult in good health. The sequencing used peripheral blood, collected on day 0 of AZD1222 vaccination.

The CDR3 reads CASTWDRDSNQPQHF. CDR3 nucleotide sequence: TGCGCCAGCACTTGGGACAGGGATAGCAATCAGCCCCAGCATTTT. V gene TRBV5-1 combines with J gene TRBJ1-5; TRBD1 agrees at 9 bases. Germline V lookup: CDR1 SGHRS, CDR2 YFSETQ. The ends lost 6 bases at V and 0 bases at J; junction bases unmatched: 4. The CDR3 runs 15 residues. The complete variable domain, with remaining parts taken from reference TRBV5-1 and TRBJ1-5, reads KAGVTQTPRYLIKTRGQQVTLSCSPISGHRSVSWYQQTPGQGLQFLFEYFSETQRNKGNFPGRFSGRQFSNSRSEMNVSTLELGDSALYLCASTWDRDSNQPQHFGDGTRLSIL.